The T cell receptor (beta chain) under discussion was sequenced for a study of T cells in Graves' hyperthyroidism and ophthalmopathy. RNA transcripts gave rise to amplified TCR beta CDR3 regions. When the TCR CDR3 underwent first-round RT-PCR, the HTBI primer set was used. TCRdb reanalysed the multiplex PCR reads using MiXCR and keeps one entry per CDR3 protein. Seen here are fewer than 700,000 distinct CDR3 sequences, 17% observed once, and the top ten hold around 17%. The CDR3 totals 16 residues. The trim removed 5 bases at V and 5 bases at J, leaving 14 bases unmatched. This clonotype was detected many times.

This chain uses TRBV12-3 or TRBV12-4 with TRBJ2-7; TRBD1 agrees at 8 bases. Material: blood. The clonotype comes from a woman aged 18-35 years with Graves' ophthalmopathy. The CDR3 region has the DNA TGTGCCAGCAGTCCGGCTGGACAGGGTCGAAGCAACGAGCAGTACTTC. This sequence encodes CASSPAGQGRSNEQYF.